This TCR beta chain was identified in a study of blood T cell repertoires in COVID-19. Study-level information: The study drew acute and convalescent COVID-19 samples from the United States, Italy and Spain. The analysed material was cDNA or gDNA that came from T cells, B-cell-depleted T cells, or PBMCs.

This clone was seen only once. The V end was cut by 7 bases, the J end by 4 bases, with 12 bases between. Germline CDR1 and CDR2: SNHLY and FYNNEI. The CDR3 totals 13 residues. In the authors' workflow: Estimated nucleated cell counts came from reference gene primer amplification. The table came from immunoSEQ multiplex PCR; TCRdb's copy has only in-frame clones and leaves some out. Clonal size and the V and J genes are those of that table, whereas D and trimming came from the DNA. This sample carries around 170,000 clones, around 83% of them seen once, and the ten largest clones take about 7%. The J gene is TRBJ2-3, the V gene TRBV2; D ambiguous. The sequence was collected from a man aged 50 to 60 with active or convalescent COVID-19. Sequencing was performed on peripheral blood. CDR3 in DNA: TGTGCCAGCACGTCGACTGTTCCAGATACGCAGTATTTT. It encodes CASTSTVPDTQYF.